This T cell receptor (beta chain) was sequenced in a study of PD-1 and CTLA-4 blockade in melanoma (dated by TCRdb to the early 2020s). With respect to the entire study: The study compared how PD-1 blockade and CTLA-4 blockade affected the melanoma-reactive CD8 T cell response in patients with melanoma.

On this clone: Its target antigen remains unknown. Nothing much larger sits one base from this clone, and base qualities are not available.

Libraries came from the immunoSEQ multiplex PCR assay. Not all clones reach the TCRdb copy of this immuneACCESS table, which keeps in-frame sequences only. Checked studies attribute under half of the gap to unresolved V genes and leave the rest unexplained. The sample has about 16,000 clones on record, approximately 70% of them singletons. The ten top clones hold 14% of the sample. The clonotype comes from a human donor with melanoma. This material consisted of CD8+ T cells from peripheral blood, taken from a patient given anti-PD-1 treatment.

The CDR3 sequence is CASSLRRIPNTGELFF. The DNA sequence is given as TGTGCCAGCAGCTTGCGGCGGATACCGAACACCGGGGAGCTGTTTTTT. The V and J genes are TRBV5-8 and TRBJ2-2; the D segment cannot be called with confidence. V gives up 1 base and J gives up 0 bases, and the segment between their germline ends measures 10 bases. CDR1 and CDR2, looked up from the germline V gene, are SGHTS and YDEGEE. The CDR3 numbers 16 residues from cysteine through phenylalanine. Only CDR3 DNA is held: 48 bases, read in frame from base 1.